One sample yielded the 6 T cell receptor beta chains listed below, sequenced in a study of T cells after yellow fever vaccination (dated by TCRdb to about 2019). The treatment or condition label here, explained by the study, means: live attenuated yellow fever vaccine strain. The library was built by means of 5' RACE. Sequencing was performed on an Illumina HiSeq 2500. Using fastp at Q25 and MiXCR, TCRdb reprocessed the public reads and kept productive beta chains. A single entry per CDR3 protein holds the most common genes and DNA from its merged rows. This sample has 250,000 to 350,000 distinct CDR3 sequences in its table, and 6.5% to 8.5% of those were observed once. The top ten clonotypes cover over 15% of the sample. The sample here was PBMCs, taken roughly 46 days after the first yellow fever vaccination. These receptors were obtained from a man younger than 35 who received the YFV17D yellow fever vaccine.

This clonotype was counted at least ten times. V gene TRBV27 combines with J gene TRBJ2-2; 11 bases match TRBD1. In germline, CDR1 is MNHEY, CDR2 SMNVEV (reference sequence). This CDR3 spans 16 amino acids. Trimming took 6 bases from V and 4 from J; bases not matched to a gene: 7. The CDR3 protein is CASRWGTGGGTGELFF. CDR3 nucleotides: TGTGCCAGCAGGTGGGGGACAGGGGGAGGCACCGGGGAGCTGTTTTTT.

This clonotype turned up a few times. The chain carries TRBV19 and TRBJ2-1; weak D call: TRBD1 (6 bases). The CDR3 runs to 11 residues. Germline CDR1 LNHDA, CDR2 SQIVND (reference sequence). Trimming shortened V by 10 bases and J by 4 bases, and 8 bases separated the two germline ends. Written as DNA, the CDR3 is TGTGCCACAACAGGGTACAATGAGCAGTTCTTC. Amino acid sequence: CATTGYNEQFF.

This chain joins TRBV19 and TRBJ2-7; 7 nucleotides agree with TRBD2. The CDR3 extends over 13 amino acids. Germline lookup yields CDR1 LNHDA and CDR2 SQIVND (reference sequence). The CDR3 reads CVLASGGTYEQYV. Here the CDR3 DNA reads TGTGTCCTAGCATCGGGGGGAACCTACGAGCAGTACGTC.

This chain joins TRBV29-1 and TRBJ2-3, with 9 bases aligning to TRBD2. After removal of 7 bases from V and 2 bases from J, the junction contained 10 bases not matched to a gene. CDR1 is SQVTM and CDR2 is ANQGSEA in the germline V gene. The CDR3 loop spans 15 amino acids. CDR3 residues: CSAPGAGGITDTQYF. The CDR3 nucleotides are TGCAGCGCCCCTGGGGCGGGGGGGATCACAGATACGCAGTATTTT.

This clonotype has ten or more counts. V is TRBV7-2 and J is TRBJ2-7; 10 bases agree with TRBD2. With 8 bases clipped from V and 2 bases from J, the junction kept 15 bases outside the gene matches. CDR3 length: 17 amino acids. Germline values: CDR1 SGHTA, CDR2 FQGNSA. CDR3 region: CASHIGPSGGLPYEQYV. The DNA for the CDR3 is TGTGCCAGCCACATCGGGCCTAGCGGGGGCCTTCCCTACGAGCAGTACGTC.

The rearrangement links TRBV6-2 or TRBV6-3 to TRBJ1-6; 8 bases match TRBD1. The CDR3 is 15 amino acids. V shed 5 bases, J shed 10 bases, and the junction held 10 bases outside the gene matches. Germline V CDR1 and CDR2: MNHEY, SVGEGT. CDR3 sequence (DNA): TGTGCCAGCAGTCAACCGACAGGGGTGTTCTCACCCCTCCACTTT. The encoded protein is CASSQPTGVFSPLHF.